The rows below give T cell receptor beta chains drawn from one sample of a study of T cell responses to AZD1222 COVID-19 vaccine. Method: immunoSEQ multiplex PCR; TCRdb's copy keeps in-frame clones and lacks some. Of approximately 130,000 clones detected, roughly 85% appear once; the ten largest clones hold around 8.3%. The sequencing here drew on peripheral blood, taken 28 days after the second dose of the MenACWY control vaccine. The source of these receptors is an adult who received the MenACWY meningococcal vaccine as a control. The CDR3 runs from the conserved cysteine through the conserved F or W. D genes are given only for firm matches. Size values are once, few and many counts, or a class for expanded clones, and some rows have none.

CDR3 length: 18; J gene: TRBJ1-3; clone size: .; V gene: TRBV7-9; D gene: TRBD1; CDR3 DNA: TGTGCCAGCAGCTTGTTGGGACAGGGGGGGTCCTCTGGAAACACCATATATTTT; CDR3 protein: CASSLLGQGGSSGNTIYF
CDR3 length: 15; J gene: TRBJ1-2; clone size: .; V gene: TRBV11-1; D gene: TRBD1; CDR3 DNA: TGTGCCAGCACCATAATGACAGGGGCCCTCTATGGCTACACCTTC; CDR3 protein: CASTIMTGALYGYTF
CDR3 length: 15; J gene: TRBJ2-1; clone size: .; V gene: TRBV11-3; D gene: .; CDR3 DNA: TGTGCCAGCAGTCCAGGGGGGAGCTCCTACAATGAGCAGTTCTTC; CDR3 protein: CASSPGGSSYNEQFF
CDR3 length: 15; J gene: TRBJ1-5; clone size: few; V gene: TRBV2; D gene: TRBD1; CDR3 DNA: TGTGCCAGCAGTGGTCAGGGGGCGGCCAATCAGCCCCAGCATTTT; CDR3 protein: CASSGQGAANQPQHF
CDR3 length: 14; J gene: TRBJ2-1; clone size: .; V gene: TRBV27; D gene: TRBD2; CDR3 DNA: TGTGCCAGCAGTTTTCGGGGGGGCGGCGATGAGCAGTTCTTC; CDR3 protein: CASSFRGGGDEQFF
CDR3 length: 13; J gene: TRBJ1-1; clone size: .; V gene: TRBV19; D gene: TRBD1; CDR3 DNA: TGTGCCAGTATCCGACAGGGGAACACTGAAGCTTTCTTT; CDR3 protein: CASIRQGNTEAFF
CDR3 length: 16; J gene: TRBJ2-2; clone size: .; V gene: TRBV4-1; D gene: .; CDR3 DNA: TGCGCCAGCAGCCAAGATGGGGGGACAAGGACCGGGGAGCTGTTTTTT; CDR3 protein: CASSQDGGTRTGELFF
CDR3 length: 14; J gene: TRBJ2-1; clone size: .; V gene: TRBV2; D gene: .; CDR3 DNA: TGTGCCAGCAGTGCTAGCGATTCTTACAATGAGCAGTTCTTC; CDR3 protein: CASSASDSYNEQFF
CDR3 length: 15; J gene: TRBJ2-2; clone size: .; V gene: TRBV7-6; D gene: .; CDR3 DNA: TGTGCCAGCAGCTTAGAAGGGGCAGGTACCGGGGAGCTGTTTTTT; CDR3 protein: CASSLEGAGTGELFF
CDR3 length: 15; J gene: TRBJ2-6; clone size: .; V gene: TRBV27; D gene: .; CDR3 DNA: TGTGCCAGCCACCCCCTGGGGGGGCAGCCAAACGTCCTGACTTTC; CDR3 protein: CASHPLGGQPNVLTF
CDR3 length: 15; J gene: TRBJ2-5; clone size: .; V gene: TRBV5-4; D gene: TRBD1; CDR3 DNA: TGTGCCAGCAGCTTGGTGGGCAGGGGGCCTGAGACCCAGTACTTC; CDR3 protein: CASSLVGRGPETQYF
CDR3 length: 14; J gene: TRBJ1-5; clone size: .; V gene: TRBV3-1/TRBV3-2; D gene: .; CDR3 DNA: TGTGCCAGCAGCCAAGATCGTGGAAATCAGCCCCAGCATTTT; CDR3 protein: CASSQDRGNQPQHF
CDR3 length: 12; J gene: TRBJ1-2; clone size: .; V gene: TRBV5-1; D gene: .; CDR3 DNA: TGCGCCAGCAGTTTTTCTAACTATGGCTACACCTTC; CDR3 protein: CASSFSNYGYTF
CDR3 length: 12; J gene: TRBJ2-3; clone size: .; V gene: TRBV27; D gene: .; CDR3 DNA: TGTGCCAGCAGTTTCGCGGGAGATACGCAGTATTTT; CDR3 protein: CASSFAGDTQYF
CDR3 length: 14; J gene: TRBJ1-4; clone size: .; V gene: TRBV7-2; D gene: TRBD1; CDR3 DNA: TGTGCCAGCAGCCTAGACAGGGTGGTGGAAAAACTGTTTTTT; CDR3 protein: CASSLDRVVEKLFF
CDR3 length: 20; J gene: TRBJ1-5; clone size: .; V gene: TRBV7-3; D gene: TRBD1; CDR3 DNA: TGTGCCAGCAGCTTAAGGAAACGGGACAGCCCAACCTATAGCAATCAGCCCCAGCATTTT; CDR3 protein: CASSLRKRDSPTYSNQPQHF
CDR3 length: 14; J gene: TRBJ1-1; clone size: once; V gene: TRBV5-1; D gene: TRBD1; CDR3 DNA: TGCGCCAGCAGCTTGGGGGGACAGGGCACTGAAGCTTTCTTT; CDR3 protein: CASSLGGQGTEAFF
CDR3 length: 15; J gene: TRBJ1-5; clone size: .; V gene: TRBV6-5; D gene: .; CDR3 DNA: TGTGCCAGCAGCCGCGACAGCTATAGCAATCAGCCCCAGCATTTT; CDR3 protein: CASSRDSYSNQPQHF
CDR3 length: 13; J gene: TRBJ2-7; clone size: once; V gene: TRBV19; D gene: .; CDR3 DNA: TGTGCCAGTAGCCGGACGGTGACCCACGAGCAGTACTTC; CDR3 protein: CASSRTVTHEQYF
CDR3 length: 16; J gene: TRBJ1-6; clone size: .; V gene: TRBV28; D gene: .; CDR3 DNA: TGTGCCAGCAGTTTAGGGGAGGGGGAGTATAATTCACCCCTCCACTTT; CDR3 protein: CASSLGEGEYNSPLHF
CDR3 length: 16; J gene: TRBJ2-3; clone size: .; V gene: TRBV28; D gene: .; CDR3 DNA: TGTGCCAGCAGCAAAACGCTGGTAGGGATGAGGGATACGCAGTATTTT; CDR3 protein: CASSKTLVGMRDTQYF
CDR3 length: 10; J gene: TRBJ2-5; clone size: .; V gene: TRBV29-1; D gene: .; CDR3 DNA: TGCAGCGTTGGGTTTGGGACCCAGTACTTC; CDR3 protein: CSVGFGTQYF
CDR3 length: 18; J gene: TRBJ2-4; clone size: .; V gene: TRBV6-4; D gene: .; CDR3 DNA: TGTGCCAGCAGTGACTTACACCTGAGTCAAATAGCCAAAAACATTCAGTACTTC; CDR3 protein: CASSDLHLSQIAKNIQYF
CDR3 length: 16; J gene: TRBJ2-3; clone size: .; V gene: TRBV11-3; D gene: TRBD2; CDR3 DNA: TGTGCCAGCAGCTTAGGCGGGAGGACGAGCACAGATACGCAGTATTTT; CDR3 protein: CASSLGGRTSTDTQYF
CDR3 length: 18; J gene: TRBJ1-5; clone size: few; V gene: TRBV18; D gene: .; CDR3 DNA: TGTGCCAGCTCACTACGAGAGGGACAAACCTATAGCAATCAGCCCCAGCATTTT; CDR3 protein: CASSLREGQTYSNQPQHF
CDR3 length: 12; J gene: TRBJ1-2; clone size: .; V gene: TRBV5-5; D gene: .; CDR3 DNA: TGTGCCAGCAGCTTGGGACAAAATGGCTACACCTTC; CDR3 protein: CASSLGQNGYTF
CDR3 length: 13; J gene: TRBJ1-6; clone size: .; V gene: TRBV20-1; D gene: .; CDR3 DNA: TGCAGTGCTAGTCGGCAGTATAATTCACCCCTCCACTTT; CDR3 protein: CSASRQYNSPLHF
CDR3 length: 17; J gene: TRBJ1-4; clone size: .; V gene: TRBV18; D gene: TRBD1; CDR3 DNA: TGTGCCAGCTCACCATTGGCCCCGACAGGGGCTAATGAAAAACTGTTTTTT; CDR3 protein: CASSPLAPTGANEKLFF
CDR3 length: 16; J gene: TRBJ2-4; clone size: .; V gene: TRBV24-1; D gene: .; CDR3 DNA: TGTGCCACCAGTGATTCCGGGACGCTAGCCAAAAACATTCAGTACTTC; CDR3 protein: CATSDSGTLAKNIQYF
CDR3 length: 15; J gene: TRBJ2-5; clone size: .; V gene: TRBV7-8; D gene: .; CDR3 DNA: TGTGCCAGCAGCTTAATACGGGACGCCCAAGAGACCCAGTACTTC; CDR3 protein: CASSLIRDAQETQYF
CDR3 length: 15; J gene: TRBJ1-5; clone size: .; V gene: TRBV24-1; D gene: .; CDR3 DNA: TGTGCCACCAGTGTAGGGGGGGCCTACAATCAGCCCCAGCATTTT; CDR3 protein: CATSVGGAYNQPQHF
CDR3 length: 15; J gene: TRBJ1-3; clone size: .; V gene: TRBV7-2; D gene: .; CDR3 DNA: TGTGCCAGCAGCCCGATGTGGGGATCTGGAAACACCATATATTTT; CDR3 protein: CASSPMWGSGNTIYF
CDR3 length: 13; J gene: TRBJ1-1; clone size: .; V gene: TRBV19; D gene: .; CDR3 DNA: TGTGCCAGCGCAAGTTACATGAACACTGAAGCTTTCTTT; CDR3 protein: CASASYMNTEAFF
CDR3 length: 15; J gene: TRBJ2-3; clone size: .; V gene: TRBV11-3; D gene: .; CDR3 DNA: TGTGCCAGCAGCTTAGAGGAGGGGGATATAGATACGCAGTATTTT; CDR3 protein: CASSLEEGDIDTQYF
CDR3 length: 13; J gene: TRBJ2-3; clone size: .; V gene: TRBV11-3; D gene: TRBD1; CDR3 DNA: TGTGCCAGCAGCTCCGACAGGGGAGATACGCAGTATTTT; CDR3 protein: CASSSDRGDTQYF
CDR3 length: 13; J gene: TRBJ2-5; clone size: .; V gene: TRBV27; D gene: .; CDR3 DNA: TGTGCCAGCAGGAAGACGTCGCGAGAGACCCAGTACTTC; CDR3 protein: CASRKTSRETQYF